Following are 30 T cell receptor beta chains from one sample sequenced in a study of blood T cell repertoires in COVID-19. Clones were read by immunoSEQ multiplex PCR, and TCRdb kept only the in-frame ones, dropping some. The table shows around 370,000 clones, with about 89% occurring only once. Sequenced input: peripheral blood. These TCRs come from a woman aged 45 to 65 with COVID-19, enrolled during active disease.

The J gene is TRBJ2-2, the V gene TRBV7-9; 11 nucleotides align to TRBD2. Germline trimming cut 5 bases from V and 6 bases from J; bases unmatched to any gene: 5. CDR1 is SEHNR, CDR2 FQNEAQ, per germline (reference sequence). The CDR3 loop spans 15 amino acids. CDR3 nucleotides: TGTGCCAGCAGCCCGGCTAGCGGGAGGTCCGGGGAGCTGTTTTTT. Amino acids: CASSPASGRSGELFF.

This chain joins TRBV11-2 and TRBJ2-1; a possible D gene is TRBD1 (6 bases). The CDR3 sequence is 16 residues long. V gave up 4 bases and J gave up 0 bases, with 13 bases separating them. Germline CDR1 SGHAT, CDR2 FQNNGV. CDR3 region: CASSSQGFGSYNEQFF. The DNA for the CDR3 is TGTGCCAGCAGCTCACAGGGTTTCGGCTCCTACAATGAGCAGTTCTTC.

The chain links TRBV19 to TRBJ1-5; TRBD1 matches at 8 bases. CDR1 LNHDA and CDR2 SQIVND come from the germline V gene (reference sequence). The CDR3 covers 18 residues. Trimming took 2 bases from V and 2 from J; bases not matched to a gene: 11. In DNA form, the CDR3 reads TGTGCCAGTAGTATAACCCATTCTGCAGGGGGCCGCAATCAGCCCCAGCATTTT. Its protein product is CASSITHSAGGRNQPQHF.

CDR3: CASSQVKRTHSADTQYF. The CDR3 DNA is TGTGCCAGCAGCCAAGTTAAAAGGACACATTCGGCAGATACGCAGTATTTT. This chain joins TRBV3-1 (or the pseudogene TRBV3-2) and TRBJ2-3; D possibly corresponds to TRBD1 (5 bases). Germline CDR1 LGHDT, CDR2 YNNKEL (reference sequence). The CDR3 consists of 17 residues. Trimming took 1 base from V and 4 from J, leaving 18 bases between them.

This chain connects TRBV11-2 to TRBJ1-2, with a possible D match to TRBD1 (6 bases). The V end was cut by 3 bases, the J end by 7 bases, with 12 bases between. This CDR3 is 13 amino acids long. Germline assignment: CDR1 SGHAT and CDR2 FQNNGV. In DNA, the CDR3 is TGTGCCAGCAGCTTGCCCGGGGGGCCTGGCTACACCTTC. Its protein is CASSLPGGPGYTF.

This clone was recorded a few times. V gene TRBV3-1 (or the pseudogene TRBV3-2) combines with J gene TRBJ2-2; D may be TRBD1 (5 bases). With 4 bases removed from V and 1 base from J, the gap between germline ends came to 10 bases. Germline V gives CDR1 LGHDT, CDR2 YNNKEL (reference sequence). The CDR3 contains 15 residues. CDR3 in DNA: TGTGCCAGCAGCCTAAGCGACAGGAACACCGGGGAGCTGTTTTTT. This encodes CASSLSDRNTGELFF.

A single count supports this clone. The chain carries TRBV6-2 or TRBV6-3 and TRBJ1-1; 8 bases fit TRBD1. The CDR3 sequence is 19 residues long. With V trimmed by 5 bases and J by 4 bases, 21 bases remained unmatched. Per the germline V gene, CDR1 is MNHEY and CDR2 is SVGEGT. The CDR3 nucleotides are TGTGCCAGCAGTCCACCCCCGGGACAGGCGCGATTTGAGAGCACTGAAGCTTTCTTT. It yields the protein CASSPPPGQARFESTEAFF.

The rearrangement links TRBV3-1 (or the pseudogene TRBV3-2) to TRBJ2-7, with 11 bases that match TRBD2. V lost 6 bases to trimming and J lost 3 bases; unmatched junction nucleotides: 4. CDR1 and CDR2 from the germline V gene are LGHDT and YNNKEL (reference sequence). The CDR3 extends over 14 amino acids. CDR3: CASRSTSGSYEQYF. The CDR3, as DNA: TGTGCCAGCAGGTCCACTAGCGGGAGCTACGAGCAGTACTTC.

The chain links TRBV3-1 (or the pseudogene TRBV3-2) to TRBJ2-2, with 9 bases identical to TRBD1. V shed 1 base, J shed 4 bases, and the junction held 4 bases outside the gene matches. The CDR3 extends over 16 amino acids. CDR1 is LGHDT and CDR2 is YNNKEL in the germline V gene (reference sequence). The CDR3 is CASSQGTGAGTGELFF. In nucleotides, the CDR3 is TGTGCCAGCAGCCAAGGGACAGGGGCGGGCACCGGGGAGCTGTTTTTT.

As for this clone: Other nucleotide sequences from this sample produce the same CDR3. The chain has TRBV30 and TRBJ2-5; possibly TRBD1 for D (6 bases). Germline lookup yields CDR1 GTSNPN and CDR2 SVGIG (reference sequence). V lost 0 bases and J 4 bases, leaving 12 bases between the germline ends. CDR3 size: 14 residues. In DNA form, the CDR3 reads TGTGCCTGGAGTGTAGGGGGTGGGGCAGAGACCCAGTACTTC. It specifies CAWSVGGGAETQYF.

V gene TRBV5-1 combines with J gene TRBJ2-7; a possible D gene is TRBD2 (5 bases). The ends were cut back, 4 bases at V and 4 bases at J, with 12 bases in the middle. The CDR3 consists of 13 residues. The germline gives CDR1 SGHRS, CDR2 YFSETQ. CDR3 sequence (DNA): TGCGCCAGCAGCCCGGGATTCCAGTACGAGCAGTACTTC. Translating gives CASSPGFQYEQYF.

The gene calls are TRBV10-1 and TRBJ1-3; 8 bases fit TRBD1. This CDR3 contains 18 residues. The J segment lost 1 base and the V segment lost 10 bases, leaving 18 bases of the junction unmatched. Germline CDR1 WNHNN, CDR2 SYGVQD (reference sequence). CDR3 in DNA: TGCGCCACGGTCCTAACGGGACAGGCTAAATCATCTGGAAACACCATATATTTT. This gives the protein CATVLTGQAKSSGNTIYF.

The chain is built from TRBV11-3 and TRBJ2-7, with 11 bases fitting TRBD1. Germline V lookup: CDR1 SGHNT, CDR2 YENEEA. The V gene end was trimmed by 6 bases and the J gene end by 3 bases; junction bases not matched to a gene: 4. The CDR3 loop spans 14 amino acids. CDR3 sequence reads: CASSWGQGVYEQYF. DNA for the CDR3: TGTGCCAGCAGTTGGGGACAGGGGGTCTACGAGCAGTACTTC.

CDR3 DNA sequence: TGTGCCAGAAGCGCGAGGGACAGGCAAAACGATCAGCCCCAGCATTTT. It encodes CARSARDRQNDQPQHF. The chain uses TRBV5-3 and TRBJ1-5; 8 bases map to TRBD1. TRBV5-3 is known as an ORF, though its function is uncertain. The CDR3 totals 16 residues. The J segment lost 5 bases and the V segment lost 4 bases, leaving 11 bases of the junction unmatched.

The chain couples TRBV7-2 to TRBJ2-1; 16 nucleotides align to TRBD2. Looked up from germline, CDR1 is SGHTA and CDR2 is FQGNSA. The CDR3 consists of 17 residues. Germline trimming cut 5 bases from V and 8 bases from J; bases unmatched to any gene: 9. CDR3 DNA sequence: TGTGCCAGCAGCCCCGGGACTAGCGGGAGGGCCGGGGATGAGCAGTTCTTC. This gives the protein CASSPGTSGRAGDEQFF.

The chain is built from TRBV7-2 and TRBJ2-3, with 10 nucleotides matching TRBD2. Germline V gene lookup returns CDR1 SGHTA and CDR2 FQGNSA. Losses at the gene ends were 3 bases for V and 4 bases for J; bases not matched to a gene: 4. The CDR3 extends over 15 amino acids. Written as DNA, the CDR3 is TGTGCCAGCAGCTTGCCGCTAGCGGGAGCAGATACGCAGTATTTT. This codes for CASSLPLAGADTQYF. The full variable domain, in which reference TRBV7-2 and TRBJ2-3 provide the parts outside the CDR3, is GAGVSQSPSNKVTEKGKDVELRCDPISGHTALYWYRQSLGQGLEFLIYFQGNSAPDKSGLPSDRFSAERTGGSVSTLTIQRTQQEDSAVYLCASSLPLAGADTQYFGPGTRLTVL.

The gene calls are TRBV2 and TRBJ2-7; D perhaps matches TRBD2 (5 bases). V was clipped by 3 bases and J by 3 bases, with 15 bases between them. The germline gives CDR1 SNHLY, CDR2 FYNNEI. This CDR3 is built from 15 residues. DNA for the CDR3: TGTGCCAGCAGTGATATAGCGTCCTCGCGCTACGAGCAGTACTTC. As protein: CASSDIASSRYEQYF.

V and J are TRBV27 and TRBJ2-6; the match to TRBD1 covers 10 bases. V was clipped by 1 base and J by 0 bases; unmatched bases: 6. This CDR3 has 19 amino acids. Germline-derived CDR1 and CDR2 are MNHEY and SMNVEV (reference sequence). CDR3: CASSLFPGQGPSGANVLTF. CDR3 bases: TGTGCCAGCAGTTTATTTCCGGGACAGGGGCCCTCTGGGGCCAACGTCCTGACTTTC.

The genes are TRBV5-1 and TRBJ2-2; 12 bases are shared with TRBD2. Germline V gene sequence: CDR1 SGHRS, CDR2 YFSETQ. The CDR3 has 17 amino acids. V was pared by 1 base and J by 6 bases, with 7 bases of the junction left unmatched. As DNA, the CDR3 is TGCGCCAGCAGCTTGACTAGCGGGAGGACCGGGGCCGGGGAGCTGTTTTTT. This codes for CASSLTSGRTGAGELFF.

The chain has TRBV6-1 and TRBJ2-4, with 9 bases aligning to TRBD2. This CDR3 region has 19 residues. Germline CDR1 is MNHNS and CDR2 is SASEGT. Unmatched junction bases numbered 9, after V lost 0 bases and J lost 0 bases. The CDR3 coding sequence is TGTGCCAGCAGTGAAGCGGCTAGCGGGACCAAACTAGCCAAAAACATTCAGTACTTC. Protein product: CASSEAASGTKLAKNIQYF.

The chain is built from TRBV12-3 or TRBV12-4 and TRBJ2-1; D not certain. This CDR3 has 11 amino acids. V lost 4 bases and J lost 4, with 2 bases in between. CDR3 DNA sequence: TGTGCCAGCAGTTCGTACAATGAGCAGTTCTTC. The encoded protein is CASSSYNEQFF.

The chain employs TRBV24-1 and TRBJ2-6, with 9 bases fitting TRBD1. The junction had 5 bases not matched to a gene; V was cut back by 3 bases and J by 0 bases. The CDR3 loop spans 18 amino acids. Germline V CDR1 and CDR2: KGHDR, SFDVKD. CDR3 bases: TGTGCCACCAGTGATCGACAGGGGGGAAACTCTGGGGCCAACGTCCTGACTTTC. Translating gives CATSDRQGGNSGANVLTF.

This clone was seen a single time. The chain recombines TRBV12-3 or TRBV12-4 with TRBJ1-2; tentatively, D is TRBD1 (5 bases). The germline V and J ends were trimmed by 3 bases and 2 bases, with 7 bases remaining between them. This CDR3 is built from 13 residues. The DNA for the CDR3 is TGTGCCAGCAGTTTTCGACAGAACTATGGCTACACCTTC. Translating gives CASSFRQNYGYTF.

This clone was detected once. The V gene is TRBV2, the J gene TRBJ2-3; 11 bases fit TRBD2. Trimming removed 9 bases from V and 0 bases from J; junction bases left unmatched: 11. The CDR3 sequence is 17 residues long. Germline V lookup: CDR1 SNHLY, CDR2 FYNNEI. The CDR3 DNA follows: TGTGCCAGTGCTGGGACTAGCGGAGAAACTAGCACAGATACGCAGTATTTT. Amino acid sequence: CASAGTSGETSTDTQYF.

The chain has TRBV13 and TRBJ2-1, with D unclear. Between the trimmed V and J ends, which lost 2 bases and 5 bases, there was a span of 7 bases. Germline V lookup: CDR1 PRHDT, CDR2 FYEKMQ (reference sequence). This CDR3 region has 13 residues. CDR3 amino acids: CASSLFFDNEQFF. The CDR3 coding sequence is TGTGCCAGCAGCTTATTCTTTGACAATGAGCAGTTCTTC.

CDR3 amino acids: CASSQPSRTSPKYEQYF. CDR3 bases: TGTGCCAGCAGCCAACCCTCTCGGACTAGTCCTAAATACGAGCAGTACTTC. This chain joins TRBV3-1 (or the pseudogene TRBV3-2) and TRBJ2-7; 7 bases align to TRBD2. The CDR3 contains 17 residues. Germline lookup yields CDR1 LGHDT and CDR2 YNNKEL (reference sequence). V lost 2 bases and J lost 4; bases outside the gene matches: 14.

The CDR3 DNA follows: TGTGCCAGCTCACCACCCCCTGCGGTGGAACTGTTTTTT. It codes for CASSPPPAVELFF. This rearrangement joins TRBV18 to TRBJ1-4; D is unclear. Trimming cost V 0 bases and J 12 bases, with 11 bases left between them. CDR3 length equals 13 residues. The V gene's germline CDR1 is KGHSH and CDR2 LQKENI.

This clone was detected only once. The CDR3 nucleotides are TGCGCCAGCAGCTTGTCCCCGGGCAGGGATCAGCCCCAGCATTTT. Its protein is CASSLSPGRDQPQHF. The J gene is TRBJ1-5, the V gene TRBV5-1; the D gene is possibly TRBD1 (5 bases). Germline-derived CDR1 and CDR2 are SGHRS and YFSETQ. There are 15 residues in the CDR3. Between the trimmed V and J ends, which lost 1 base and 5 bases, there was a span of 13 bases.

This chain connects TRBV5-8 to TRBJ1-4; D is perhaps TRBD1 (6 bases). Germline V gene sequence: CDR1 SGHTS, CDR2 YDEGEE. With 4 bases removed from V and 7 bases from J, the gap between germline ends came to 20 bases. CDR3 length equals 16 residues. The CDR3 protein is CASSPGRRGLGEKLFF. CDR3 nucleotides: TGTGCCAGCAGCCCCGGGCGGCGGGGGCTGGGTGAAAAACTGTTTTTT.

This clone was observed a single time. V usage is TRBV5-1 and J usage is TRBJ1-4, with D perhaps TRBD1 (5 bases). Trimming removed 0 bases from V and 6 bases from J, with 15 bases in between. This CDR3 region has 16 residues. CDR1 SGHRS and CDR2 YFSETQ come from the germline V gene. CDR3 sequence reads: CASSLEGTSWDEKLFF. The CDR3 DNA reads TGCGCCAGCAGCTTGGAAGGGACTTCATGGGATGAAAAACTGTTTTTT.